The rows below give T cell receptor beta chains drawn from one sample of a study of T-cell reconstitution after alpha-beta-depleted transplantation in children. TCRdb ran MiXCR on the PCR reads and lists one entry per CDR3 protein. This sample has roughly 300,000 distinct CDR3 sequences, with about 10% found just once. This specimen was PBMCs from the stem cell graft donor, taken from the stem cell graft. The receptors originated from a human donor who donated a stem cell graft to a child with SCID. The CDR3 runs from the conserved cysteine through the conserved F or W. The D gene is left open where the match is weak. The size field is filled for only some rows; it gives once, few, many or a size class.

d_call j_call v_call clone_size cdr3_nt cdr3_aa
. TRBJ1-1 TRBV5-1 many TGCGCCAGCAGCGGCGGACAGTCGAACACTGAAGCTTTCTTT CASSGGQSNTEAFF
. TRBJ2-1 TRBV12-3/TRBV12-4 . TGTGCCAGCAGTTTGCTGGCCAATGAGCAGTTCTTC CASSLLANEQFF
. TRBJ1-3 TRBV29-1 many TGCAGCGTGGCCCCCTTAAGCGCCGGAAACACCATATATTTT CSVAPLSAGNTIYF
TRBD1 TRBJ2-3 TRBV18 . TGTGCCAGCTCGCAAAGGGGGCAGGAGATCACAGATACGCAGTATTTT CASSQRGQEITDTQYF
TRBD2 TRBJ2-3 TRBV20-1 . TGCAGTGCTAGAGCGGGGGGGTCTAGCACAGATACGCAGTATTTT CSARAGGSSTDTQYF
. TRBJ2-3 TRBV5-1 few TGCGCCAGCAGCTTCCGGGTTAGCACAGATACGCAGTATTTT CASSFRVSTDTQYF
TRBD1 TRBJ2-3 TRBV12-3/TRBV12-4 many TGTGCCAGCAGTCTAGACAGGGGATCCCCAGATACGCAGTATTTT CASSLDRGSPDTQYF
. TRBJ2-5 TRBV6-1 . TGTGCCAGCAGTGAATGGAGAGGATTCGGGGAGACCCAGTACTTC CASSEWRGFGETQYF
TRBD2 TRBJ2-1 TRBV7-9 . TGTGCCACCACAAGCGGGGGGCTGGATGAGCAGTTCTTC CATTSGGLDEQFF
. TRBJ2-5 TRBV24-1 many TGTGCCACCAGTGACCATACAGGGAATGGGGCCCAGTACTTC CATSDHTGNGAQYF
. TRBJ2-3 TRBV20-1 . TGCAGTGCTAGATTAGGGGGGGCAGATACGCAGTATTTT CSARLGGADTQYF
. TRBJ1-2 TRBV5-4 few TGTGCCAGCAGCTTGGGATCAGGCAAGGGTGGCTACACCTTC CASSLGSGKGGYTF
TRBD2 TRBJ2-5 TRBV20-1 . TGCAGTGCTAGAGAGTCTAGCGGGGGGTCTCCGTACCAAGAGACCCAGTACTTC CSARESSGGSPYQETQYF
. TRBJ1-3 TRBV2 . TGTGCCAGCAGTGAATTTGGAGGTCCCTCTGGAAACACCATATATTTT CASSEFGGPSGNTIYF
TRBD2 TRBJ2-1 TRBV7-9 . TGTGCCATCAGCCCGGGGGGTCCCTGCAATGAGCAGTTCTTC CAISPGGPCNEQFF
. TRBJ2-7 TRBV6-1 . TGTGCCAGCAGTGCAGGGGACGGACCCTACGAGCAGTACTTC CASSAGDGPYEQYF
. TRBJ2-4 TRBV29-1 many TGCAGCGTTGGTGCTGACATTGTCAACATTCAGTACTTC CSVGADIVNIQYF
. TRBJ1-6 TRBV3-1 many TGTGCGTCTGGAGGGGGGGCCCTCAATTCACCCCTCCACTTT CASGGGALNSPLHF
. TRBJ2-2 TRBV5-1 . TGCGCCAGCAGCTTGGCTAATTCCGGGGAGCTGTTTTTT CASSLANSGELFF
. TRBJ1-2 TRBV20-1 . TGCAGTGCTCTATCGGGACAAGGGGCCTATGGCTACACCTTC CSALSGQGAYGYTF
. TRBJ2-7 TRBV7-8 . TGTGCCAGCAGCGACCTGGGGCGGGTCCCCTACGAGCAGTACTTC CASSDLGRVPYEQYF
TRBD2 TRBJ2-3 TRBV12-3/TRBV12-4 many TGTGCCAGCAGTCTCTCGGAGCGGGGTGGAGATACGCAGTATTTT CASSLSERGGDTQYF
TRBD2 TRBJ2-7 TRBV20-1 few TGCAGTGCTCAGAGGCGGGGGGCTCCGACGACTTACGAGCAGTACTTC CSAQRRGAPTTYEQYF
. TRBJ2-6 TRBV9 many TGTGCCAGCAGCGTAGGAGTTCCCTCCACATCTGGGGCCAACGTCCTGACTTTC CASSVGVPSTSGANVLTF
TRBD2 TRBJ2-1 TRBV3-1 few TGTGCCAGCAGCCCCCCAGGGGCGGGGGGGCCCAGTGAGCAGTTCTTC CASSPPGAGGPSEQFF
. TRBJ1-5 TRBV12-3/TRBV12-4 few TGTGCCAGCAGTTTAGCGGGGCGAGATAGCAATCAGCCCCAGCATTTT CASSLAGRDSNQPQHF
TRBD2 TRBJ2-5 TRBV7-9 . TGTGCCAGCAGCTTAGCGGTAGCGGGGGAACAAGAGACCCAGTACTTC CASSLAVAGEQETQYF